This TCR beta chain derives from a study of blood T cell repertoires in COVID-19. As for the study in general: From T cells, B-cell-depleted T cells, or PBMCs came the material, which was cDNA or gDNA.

The repertoire was sequenced with immunoSEQ multiplex PCR; TCRdb's copy has only in-frame clones and lacks some. Of a few hundred thousand clones listed, 90% were seen once; the top ten hold around 0.97%. J lost 4 bases, V lost 6 bases, and 5 bases had no gene match. This CDR3 region has 13 residues. Germline assignment: CDR1 KGHSH and CDR2 LQKENI. The TCR sequence derives from a middle-aged woman with COVID-19, enrolled during active disease. Input material: peripheral blood. V is TRBV18 and J is TRBJ1-2, with TRBD1 identical over 7 bases. The DNA of the CDR3 is TGTGCCAGCTCGGGGGGACAGTTCTATGGCTACACCTTC. It specifies CASSGGQFYGYTF.